This T cell receptor beta chain was sequenced for a study of graft-versus-host responses after intestinal transplantation. Background on the study: Grafts were multivisceral, liver-intestinal, or isolated intestinal. Anti-thymocyte globulin served as induction for all recipients, who then took tacrolimus and steroids for approximately three years.

The study, taken as a whole, reports: GvH clones were identified in recipient marrow, with some first appearing in ileum or blood.

A note on this clone: Its antigen remains unidentified.

The CDR3 totals 19 residues. The V gene's germline CDR1 is SGHNT and CDR2 YENEEA. The trim removed 3 bases at V and 2 bases at J, leaving 13 bases unmatched. Assay: immunoSEQ multiplex PCR; the TCRdb copy retains only in-frame clones and omits some. Of more than 100,000 clones listed, approximately 95% are singletons. The J gene is TRBJ2-1, the V gene TRBV11-3; TRBD2 agrees at 10 bases. The input for sequencing was unstimulated CD8+ T cells sorted from spleen or lymph node cells, taken before intestinal transplant. The origin of this receptor is a human donor who received an intestinal transplant. CDR3 residues: CASSFLSRISGGTYNEQFF. The CDR3 DNA sequence: TGTGCCAGCAGCTTCCTATCCCGTATTAGCGGGGGGACCTACAATGAGCAGTTCTTC. The full variable domain, completed using reference TRBV11-3 and TRBJ2-1, is EAGVVQSPRYKIIEKKQPVAFWCNPISGHNTLYWYLQNLGQGPELLIRYENEEAVDDSQLPKDRFSAERLKGVDSTLKIQPAELGDSAVYLCASSFLSRISGGTYNEQFFGPGTRLTVL.